Listed below are T cell receptor beta chains from one sample, sequenced in a study of CD4+ T cells in melanoma. TCRdb's copy holds only in-frame clones and misses some; the assay was immunoSEQ multiplex PCR. The data hold about 5,700 clones, with around 70% observed a single time. The specimen was cells from a culture (not recorded whether cultured in vitro). The receptors stem from a human donor with melanoma. The CDR3 runs from the conserved cysteine through the conserved F or W. The D gene is left open where the match is weak. Clone size is stated in some rows and not others, as once, few, many or a class when expanded.

size	V	D	length	J	CDR3	DNA
.	TRBV7-9	.	10	TRBJ2-5	CASSSETQYF	TGTGCCAGCAGCTCGGAGACCCAGTACTTC
.	TRBV25-1	.	13	TRBJ2-2	CASSEFDTGELFF	TGTGCCAGCAGTGAATTCGACACCGGGGAGCTGTTTTTT
.	TRBV10-2	TRBD1	15	TRBJ1-1	CASSITGTGFAEAFF	TGCGCCAGCAGTATCACCGGGACAGGTTTTGCGGAAGCTTTCTTT
once	TRBV5-1	.	15	TRBJ2-1	CASSLVPGSYNEQFF	TGCGCCAGCAGCCTCGTCCCTGGCTCCTACAATGAGCAGTTCTTC
medium-sized	TRBV29-1	.	16	TRBJ2-7	CSVGGAWGDPGDEQYF	TGCAGCGTTGGGGGGGCCTGGGGGGACCCGGGGGACGAGCAGTACTTC
.	TRBV7-9	TRBD1	13	TRBJ1-1	CASSSDRGLGAFF	TGTGCCAGCAGTTCCGACAGGGGGCTCGGGGCTTTCTTT
.	TRBV3-1/TRBV3-2	TRBD2	16	TRBJ2-3	CASSMRTSGESDTQYF	TGTGCCAGCAGCATGAGGACTAGCGGGGAGTCAGATACGCAGTATTTT
.	TRBV4-1	.	18	TRBJ1-4	CASSPLVKGGPTNEKLFF	TGCGCCAGCAGCCCCCTTGTAAAGGGAGGCCCAACTAATGAAAAACTGTTTTTT
.	TRBV6-5	.	13	TRBJ2-2	CASSSSADGELFF	TGTGCCAGCAGTTCTTCAGCGGATGGGGAGCTGTTTTTT
.	TRBV9	.	15	TRBJ2-2	CASSVEQGATGELFF	TGTGCCAGCAGCGTAGAGCAGGGAGCCACCGGGGAGCTGTTTTTT
.	TRBV29-1	.	11	TRBJ1-2	CSVVTGNGYTF	TGCAGCGTTGTAACTGGTAATGGCTACACCTTC
.	TRBV27	TRBD2	17	TRBJ2-2	CASLRTSGGKNTGELFF	TGTGCCAGCCTACGGACTAGCGGGGGGAAGAACACCGGGGAGCTGTTTTTT
.	TRBV3-1/TRBV3-2	.	16	TRBJ1-3	CASSQDSPGRWDTIYF	TGTGCCAGCAGCCAAGATAGTCCAGGGCGATGGGACACCATATATTTT
few	TRBV4-3	.	15	TRBJ1-2	CASSQDRTANYGYTF	TGCGCCAGCAGCCAAGATCGTACAGCCAACTATGGCTACACCTTC
.	TRBV5-1	.	16	TRBJ2-3	CASSLEVRDVADTQYF	TGCGCCAGCAGCTTGGAGGTCAGGGATGTGGCAGATACGCAGTATTTT
medium-sized	TRBV16	TRBD1	14	TRBJ1-2	CASSRTTGLGGYTF	TGTGCCAGCAGCCGGACGACAGGGCTCGGTGGCTACACCTTC
few	TRBV30	.	11	TRBJ1-1	CAWSERTEAFF	TGTGCCTGGAGTGAACGGACTGAAGCTTTCTTT
.	TRBV29-1	TRBD1	13	TRBJ1-3	CSVRTGTGNTIYF	TGCAGCGTCCGGACAGGAACTGGAAACACCATATATTTT
.	TRBV4-1	TRBD2	16	TRBJ2-2	CASSQVQRGGTGELFF	TGCGCCAGCAGCCAAGTTCAGCGGGGGGGCACCGGGGAGCTGTTTTTT
.	TRBV18	TRBD1	18	TRBJ2-7	CASSPLRTGTEVGYEQYF	TGTGCCAGCTCACCATTACGGACAGGGACGGAGGTCGGCTACGAGCAGTACTTC
.	TRBV11-2	TRBD2	17	TRBJ2-1	CASSLDRGGRSYNEQFF	TGTGCCAGCAGCTTAGATCGGGGGGGCAGGTCCTACAATGAGCAGTTCTTC
.	TRBV9	.	17	TRBJ2-2	CASTLRGGGAETGELFF	TGTGCCAGCACCCTGAGGGGAGGAGGGGCGGAAACCGGGGAGCTGTTTTTT
.	TRBV28	TRBD1	15	TRBJ1-4	CASSLRGTGSEKLFF	TGTGCCAGCAGTTTAAGGGGGACAGGGAGCGAAAAACTGTTTTTT
.	TRBV28	TRBD1	14	TRBJ2-1	CASSFRTGWHEQFF	TGTGCCAGCAGTTTTAGGACAGGGTGGCATGAGCAGTTCTTC
.	TRBV28	.	16	TRBJ1-5	CASSSPQGSPNQPQHF	TGTGCCAGCAGTTCCCCCCAAGGGAGCCCGAATCAGCCCCAGCATTTT
few	TRBV11-2	.	14	TRBJ2-1	CASSHLGPWNEQFF	TGTGCCAGCAGCCACTTGGGGCCTTGGAATGAGCAGTTCTTC
.	TRBV18	TRBD1	18	TRBJ2-2	CASSPGLSGQGNTGELFF	TGTGCCAGCTCACCTGGGCTTTCGGGACAGGGGAACACCGGGGAGCTGTTTTTT